One and the same sample provided the 16 T cell receptor beta chains below, sequenced in a study of T cells in women clearing cervical HPV infection. TCRdb keeps only in-frame clones here, not all; method: immunoSEQ multiplex PCR. The sample has around 33,000 clones. What was sequenced was blood buffy coat. The receptors come from a woman between 18 and 70 years old with a cervical HPV16 infection that either progressed to CIN3+ or cleared (not recorded which).

CDR3 DNA, as far as it was read: TGTGCCAGCACCCAGGGAGGGGGCAATCAGCCC. Amino acid sequence: CASTQGGGNQP. Given in full, the CDR3 is CASTQGGGNQPQHF. J is TRBJ1-5 and V is TRBV5-6; D possibly corresponds to TRBD1 (5 bases). The CDR3 end is not reached by the read, which stops 3 residues before it; the germline J gene fills it in. The CDR3 runs 14 residues. V lost 6 bases, J lost 2 bases, and 12 bases lay in between. Germline lookup yields CDR1 SGHDT and CDR2 YYEEEE.

On this clone: The CDR3 goes on 3 residues after the read ends, and that part is filled in from the germline J gene. The V gene is TRBV20-1, the J gene TRBJ1-4, with a tentative D call TRBD1 (6 bases). The V end lost 6 bases, the J end lost 0 bases, and 20 bases lay between the germline ends. Looked up from germline, CDR1 is DFQATT and CDR2 is SNEGSKA (reference sequence). The CDR3 spans 17 residues. The sequenced CDR3 bases are TGCAGTGCACCCGGGACACCCGGAGTTGCAACTAATGAAAAA. Protein: CSAPGTPGVATNEK. The CDR3 reads in full as CSAPGTPGVATNEKLFF.

Comment on this clone: The CDR3 extends 3 residues past the end of the read, so its final part is completed from the germline J gene. The J gene is TRBJ1-2, the V gene TRBV7-2, with 10 positions matching TRBD1. The length of the CDR3 is 13 residues. Germline V lookup: CDR1 SGHTA, CDR2 FQGNSA. The CDR3 protein is CASRSTGGNDYTF. The CDR3 DNA, read in part, is TGTGCCAGCAGGTCGACAGGGGGCAATGAC.

With regard to this clone: The CDR3 is cut off 3 residues early in the read; its end comes from the germline J gene. The chain is built from TRBV7-8 and TRBJ1-1, with 8 bases fitting TRBD1. The V segment lost 6 bases and the J segment 2 bases; nucleotides outside the gene matches: 5. CDR1 is SGHVS, CDR2 FQNEAQ, per germline. The CDR3 has 14 residues. The CDR3 DNA, read in part, is TGTGCCAGCAGTTTCGACAGGGGAAACACTGAA. Translating gives CASSFDRGNTE. The full CDR3 is CASSFDRGNTEAFF.

In the case of this clone: Coverage ceases 3 residues before the CDR3 finishes, and the germline J gene fills in the end. The chain has TRBV5-1 and TRBJ2-7; 13 bases agree with TRBD2. The V gene end was trimmed by 4 bases and the J gene end by 0 bases; junction bases not matched to a gene: 7. The V gene's germline CDR1 is SGHRS and CDR2 YFSETQ. The CDR3 totals 17 residues. Partial CDR3 DNA: TGCGCCAGCAGCCCTGGGACTAGCGGGATAGTCTCCTACGAG. It yields the protein CASSPGTSGIVSYE. The whole CDR3 reads CASSPGTSGIVSYEQYF. Drawing the rest from reference TRBV5-1 and TRBJ2-7, the complete variable domain is KAGVTQTPRYLIKTRGQQVTLSCSPISGHRSVSWYQQTPGQGLQFLFEYFSETQRNKGNFPGRFSGRQFSNSRSEMNVSTLELGDSALYLCASSPGTSGIVSYEQYFGPGTRLTVT.

For this clone: With the read ending 3 residues before the CDR3 end, the germline J gene is used to fill in that end. This chain links TRBV20-1 with TRBJ1-4, with D maybe TRBD1 (5 bases). The V end was cut by 3 bases, the J end by 7 bases, with 15 bases between. The CDR3 has 14 residues. Germline CDR1 DFQATT, CDR2 SNEGSKA (reference sequence). Here the CDR3 reads CSASKEGPGEKLFF. CDR3 bases read: TGCAGTGCTAGCAAAGAGGGGCCAGGTGAAAAA.

Remarks on this clone: The observed sequence ends 3 residues before the CDR3 terminus, with the missing tail filled in from the germline J gene. V is TRBV6-2 or TRBV6-3 and J is TRBJ2-3; TRBD2 agrees at 8 bases. Germline V CDR1 and CDR2: MNHEY, SVGEGT. The CDR3 extends over 15 amino acids. V gave up 4 bases and J gave up 4 bases; unmatched junction bases: 7. The DNA read from the CDR3 is TGTGCCAGCAGTTCCCCGGCGGGAGGTGCAGATACG. It codes for CASSSPAGGADT. The entire CDR3 is CASSSPAGGADTQYF.

Remarks on this clone: Sequencing ends 3 residues short of the CDR3 end; the germline J gene provides the rest. The chain is built from TRBV18 and TRBJ2-7; the D is unclear. The length of the CDR3 is 13 residues. The V and J ends lost 3 bases and 6 bases respectively, with 12 bases between them. CDR1 is KGHSH and CDR2 is LQKENI in the germline V gene. Partial CDR3 DNA: TGTGCCAGCTCACCTGACGCATACAGCGAG. This sequence encodes CASSPDAYSE. The CDR3 in full is CASSPDAYSEQYF.

Turning to this clone: The read is 3 residues too short to cover the CDR3 end, so that end is filled in from the germline J gene. The chain recombines TRBV11-2 with TRBJ2-7; D gene ambiguous. Trimming pared 7 bases from V and 4 bases from J, leaving 8 bases between. Germline V lookup: CDR1 SGHAT, CDR2 FQNNGV. The CDR3 length is 11 residues. The CDR3 bases that were read are TGTGCCAGCACATTCGGGTACGAG. This encodes CASTFGYE. The whole CDR3 region reads CASTFGYEQYF.

As regards this clone: The read gets to within 3 residues of the CDR3 end, and the germline J gene fills in the rest. This rearrangement joins TRBV2 to TRBJ2-1; D remains unclear. The CDR3 runs 11 residues. CDR1 and CDR2 (germline): SNHLY, FYNNEI. The ends were cut back, 7 bases at V and 4 bases at J, with 5 bases in the middle. The CDR3 bases that were read are TGTGCCAGCACGACTTACAATGAG. Translated: CASTTYNE. In full, the CDR3 reads CASTTYNEQFF.

About this clone itself: The read falls 3 residues short of the CDR3 end, and the missing part is taken from the germline J gene. V gene TRBV20-1 combines with J gene TRBJ1-1, with 9 bases aligning to TRBD1. Germline lookup yields CDR1 DFQATT and CDR2 SNEGSKA (reference sequence). The CDR3 runs 12 residues. The CDR3 reads CSARTRQGGAFF. CDR3 DNA, as far as it was read: TGCAGTGCTAGAACCCGACAGGGGGGA.

About this clone itself: From the germline J gene comes the end of the CDR3, since the read stops 3 residues before it. The gene calls are TRBV18 and TRBJ2-7, with TRBD2 matching 9 bases. V gave up 4 bases and J gave up 0 bases; unmatched junction bases: 4. Germline V lookup: CDR1 KGHSH, CDR2 LQKENI. This CDR3 contains 15 residues. CDR3 in amino acids: CASSLNSGGSYEQYF. CDR3 bases read: TGTGCCAGCTCACTTAATAGCGGGGGCTCCTACGAG.

With regard to this clone: The CDR3 end lies 3 residues beyond the end of the read and is filled in from the germline J gene. The chain couples TRBV20-1 to TRBJ2-5; a weak D match, TRBD2 (6 bases). The germline V gene encodes CDR1 DFQATT and CDR2 SNEGSKA (reference sequence). The ends were cut back, 6 bases at V and 2 bases at J, with 13 bases in the middle. The CDR3 sequence is 13 residues long. Partial CDR3 DNA: TGCAGTGCGCAGACTAGTGGGCAAGAGACC. Translation: CSAQTSGQET. The entire CDR3 is CSAQTSGQETQYF.

Concerning this clone itself: Read coverage stops 3 residues before the CDR3 terminus; the germline J gene supplies the remainder. The chain recombines TRBV6-1 with TRBJ2-7; 10 bases match TRBD2. The CDR3 runs to 16 residues. V shed 4 bases, J shed 1 base, and the junction held 7 bases outside the gene matches. Germline loops: CDR1 MNHNS, CDR2 SASEGT. The CDR3 DNA, read in part, is TGTGCCAGCAGTGCCGCTCTAGCGGGAGCGTCCTACGAG. Protein sequence: CASSAALAGASYE. The entire CDR3 protein reads CASSAALAGASYEQYF.

As to this clone: Sequencing ends 3 residues short of the CDR3 end; the germline J gene provides the rest. The chain employs TRBV6-2 or TRBV6-3 and TRBJ2-3; 8 bases align to TRBD2. V lost 6 bases and J lost 5; bases outside the gene matches: 4. There are 13 residues in the CDR3. Looked up from germline, CDR1 is MNHEY and CDR2 is SVGEGT. CDR3 DNA, as far as it was read: TGTGCCAGCAGCCCCGGGGGGGAAGATACG. Residues: CASSPGGEDT. The CDR3 in full is CASSPGGEDTQYF.

In the case of this clone: Read sequence stops 3 residues before the CDR3 end, and the germline J gene provides the missing end. The chain recombines TRBV4-2 with TRBJ1-6; D not certain. V was trimmed by 0 bases and J by 7 bases, leaving 13 bases between them. Germline V lookup: CDR1 LGHNA, CDR2 YNFKEQ. The CDR3 runs to 16 residues. The DNA read from the CDR3 is TGTGCCAGCAGCCAAGATCTTACCCGGTTGAATTCACCC. Translated: CASSQDLTRLNSP. The entire CDR3 sequence reads CASSQDLTRLNSPLHF.